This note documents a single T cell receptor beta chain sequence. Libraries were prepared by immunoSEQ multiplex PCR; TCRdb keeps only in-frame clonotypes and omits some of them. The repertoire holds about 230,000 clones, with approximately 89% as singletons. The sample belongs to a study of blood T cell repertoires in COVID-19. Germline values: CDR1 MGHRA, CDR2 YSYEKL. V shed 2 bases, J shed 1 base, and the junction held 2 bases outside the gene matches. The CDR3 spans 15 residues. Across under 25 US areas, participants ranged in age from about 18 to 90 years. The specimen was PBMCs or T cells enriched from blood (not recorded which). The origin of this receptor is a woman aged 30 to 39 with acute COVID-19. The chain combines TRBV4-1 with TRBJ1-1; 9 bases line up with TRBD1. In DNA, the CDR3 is TGCGCCAGCAGCCAACGGGACAGGGCGAACACTGAAGCTTTCTTT. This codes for CASSQRDRANTEAFF.